Listed below are T cell receptor beta chains from one sample, sequenced in a study of tumor and adjacent non-tumor tissue in lung cancer. TCRdb re-derived calls from the multiplex PCR reads in MiXCR, one entry per CDR3 protein. The data show approximately 100,000 distinct CDR3 sequences, roughly three fifths seen once. Sample: distant non-tumor lung tissue. The receptors derive from a man aged 60 to 69 with non-small cell lung cancer. Both conserved end residues are part of each CDR3. D genes are given only for firm matches. Size tells how often a clone was seen (once, few, many) or the class of an expanded clone, and some rows leave it out.

J gene | V gene | D gene | clone size | CDR3 protein | CDR3 DNA
TRBJ1-6 | TRBV6-1 | NA | NA | CASSLGDGPLHF | TGTGCTAGCTCATTGGGGGATGGACCCCTCCACTTT
TRBJ2-7 | TRBV21-1 | NA | few | CASGQGAREQYF | TGTGCCAGCGGACAGGGGGCGCGTGAGCAGTACTTC
TRBJ1-1 | TRBV12-3/TRBV12-4 | NA | many | CASSLLVNTEAFF | TGTGCCAGCAGTTTACTCGTGAACACTGAAGCTTTCTTT
TRBJ1-5 | TRBV6-1 | TRBD1 | NA | CANSGQDRGGDQPQHF | TGTGCCAACAGTGGTCAAGACAGGGGTGGGGATCAGCCCCAGCATTTT
TRBJ2-2 | TRBV12-3/TRBV12-4 | TRBD1 | many | CASIRGQGAVGELFF | TGTGCCAGCATCCGTGGGCAGGGGGCAGTCGGGGAGCTGTTTTTT
TRBJ2-5 | TRBV29-1 | TRBD2 | NA | CSVAGGQEAQYF | TGCAGCGTAGCGGGAGGGCAAGAGGCCCAGTACTTC
TRBJ2-2 | TRBV11-3 | NA | NA | CTSSPGELTRELFF | TGTACCAGCAGCCCCGGGGAGCTCACCCGGGAGTTGTTTTTT
TRBJ2-2 | TRBV11-3 | NA | once | CTSSPEEPAGELFF | TGTACCAGCAGCCCCGAGGAGCCCGCCGGGGAGCTGTTTTTT
TRBJ2-1 | TRBV11-2 | NA | NA | CASSLGSQGAGEQIF | TGTGCAAGCAGCTTAGGGTCACAGGGAGCTGGCGAGCAGATCTTC
TRBJ2-1 | TRBV11-2 | NA | NA | CAISLVGELPYRREQFF | TGTGCCATCAGCTTAGTGGGGGAACTGCCTTACCGAAGGGAGCAGTTCTTT
TRBJ2-7 | TRBV20-1 | TRBD1 | few | CSGQTGGSYEQYF | TGCAGTGGACAAACAGGGGGCTCCTACGAGCAGTACTTC
TRBJ2-7 | TRBV29-1 | NA | NA | CSAGDKGNEQYF | TGCAGCGCTGGTGACAAGGGGAACGAGCAGTACTTC
TRBJ2-1 | TRBV29-1 | NA | NA | CSIEGTDSYNEQFF | TGCAGCATCGAGGGGACTGACTCCTACAATGAGCAGTTCTTC
TRBJ2-1 | TRBV5-6 | TRBD2 | NA | CASTEGGSINEQLF | TGTGCCAGCACGGAGGGAGGGTCGATCAATGAGCAGCTCTTC
TRBJ2-3 | TRBV29-1 | NA | many | CSVWSGTDTQYF | TGCAGCGTTTGGAGCGGAACAGATACGCAGTATTTT
TRBJ2-7 | TRBV4-2 | TRBD2 | NA | CASSQDLLGGGLEQYF | TGTGCCAGCAGCCAAGATCTTTTGGGCGGGGGGCTCGAGCAGTACTTC
TRBJ1-4 | TRBV7-2 | NA | NA | CASSAQGRGNEKLFF | TGTGCCAGCAGCGCTCAGGGGCGCGGTAATGAAAAACTGTTTTTT
TRBJ1-1 | TRBV11-1 | NA | few | CASSLSAGESEAFF | TGTGCCAGCAGCTTATCAGCGGGCGAGTCTGAAGCCTTCTTT
TRBJ2-3 | TRBV11-2 | TRBD2 | few | CASSLGLAWGNTQYF | TGTGCAAGCAGTCTCGGACTAGCCTGGGGGAATACGCAGTATTTT
TRBJ2-5 | TRBV7-8 | NA | few | CASSLIWETQYF | TGTGCCAGCAGCTTGATCTGGGAGACCCAGTACTTC
TRBJ2-5 | TRBV29-1 | NA | NA | CSIEIGPAKETQYF | TGCAGCATTGAGATAGGGCCAGCTAAGGAGACGCAGTACTTC
TRBJ2-2 | TRBV6-2/TRBV6-3 | TRBD2 | NA | CASSPLARGSGELVF | TGTGCCAGCAGCCCACTAGCGCGAGGGTCCGGGGAGCTAGTTTTT
TRBJ2-1 | TRBV24-1 | TRBD2 | few | CATSEQTSGSDEQFF | TGTGCCACCAGTGAACAGACTAGCGGGAGCGATGAGCAGTTCTTC
TRBJ1-1 | TRBV29-1 | NA | many | CSVTGTMNTEAFF | TGCAGCGTCACAGGAACCATGAACACTGAAGCTTTCTTT
TRBJ1-4 | TRBV12-3/TRBV12-4 | NA | NA | CACSPVGGAGEKLFF | TGTGCCTGCAGCCCGGTGGGGGGGGCTGGGGAAAAACTGTTTTTT
TRBJ2-7 | TRBV11-3 | TRBD2 | NA | CASSSSPTSTYEQYF | TGTGCCAGCAGCTCGTCCCCGACTAGCACCTACGAGCAGTACTTC
TRBJ2-2 | TRBV20-1 | NA | NA | CIASSNTGELFF | TGCATTGCTAGCAGTAACACCGGGGAGCTGTTTTTT
TRBJ2-7 | TRBV29-1 | TRBD1 | few | CSVSHHRTGDAEQYF | TGCAGCGTTTCGCACCATCGGACAGGGGACGCCGAGCAGTACTTC
TRBJ1-5 | TRBV5-4 | NA | NA | CASSLDKGGQSQHF | TGTGCCAGCAGCTTGGATAAGGGTGGCCAGTCCCAGCATTTT
TRBJ2-7 | TRBV18 | TRBD1 | few | CASSQGQGAFYEQYF | TGTGCCAGCTCACAAGGACAGGGGGCTTTCTACGAGCAGTACTTC
TRBJ1-2 | TRBV6-5 | NA | NA | CTSTGDTFSGYTF | TGTACCAGCACCGGGGACACCTTCTCCGGCTACACCTTC
TRBJ1-6 | TRBV28 | NA | NA | CASRLRDGNSSLHF | TGTGCCAGCAGACTGCGGGACGGGAATTCATCCCTCCACTTT
TRBJ2-3 | TRBV29-1 | TRBD2 | NA | CSLEWTSGNTDTQYF | TGCAGCCTGGAATGGACTAGCGGAAACACAGATACGCAGTATTTT
TRBJ1-2 | TRBV6-1 | NA | NA | CASKGQTYGYTF | TGCGCCAGCAAAGGACAGACCTATGGCTACACCTTC
TRBJ1-5 | TRBV5-6 | NA | many | CASSLAGGRGNQPQHF | TGTGCCAGCAGCTTGGCGGGGGGACGCGGCAATCAGCCCCAGCATTTT
TRBJ2-7 | TRBV11-3 | TRBD2 | few | CASRRAGGSSYEQYF | TGTGCCAGTAGGAGGGCTGGCGGGAGCTCCTATGAGCAGTACTTT
TRBJ2-2 | TRBV29-1 | NA | many | CSVVWGYTGELFF | TGCAGCGTTGTATGGGGGTACACCGGGGAGCTGTTTTTT
TRBJ2-7 | TRBV11-2 | NA | NA | CASPQVGLYEYYF | TGTGCCAGTCCACAGGTGGGTCTCTACGAGTACTACTTC
TRBJ2-1 | TRBV12-3/TRBV12-4 | NA | NA | CASNSPTTSTNEQFF | TGTGCCAGCAATTCCCCGACGACTAGTACCAATGAGCAGTTCTTC
TRBJ2-3 | TRBV5-1 | NA | NA | CASSFGGGGTDTQYF | TGCGCCAGCAGCTTTGGGGGAGGTGGCACAGATACGCAGTATTTT
TRBJ2-1 | TRBV29-1 | NA | NA | CNANEATQGDMGEQFF | TGCAACGCTAACGAGGCCACGCAGGGTGACATGGGTGAGCAGTTCTTC
TRBJ2-1 | TRBV5-1 | NA | once | CASTPQGRSYNEQFF | TGCGCCAGCACCCCGCAGGGGCGGTCCTACAATGAGCAGTTCTTC
TRBJ1-6 | TRBV11-1 | NA | once | CASSPDTLSPLYF | TGTGCCAGCAGCCCGGATACGTTGTCACCCCTCTACTTT
TRBJ2-1 | TRBV4-1 | NA | many | CASSQEPGRGQFF | TGCGCCAGCAGCCAAGAACCAGGGCGGGGGCAGTTCTTC
TRBJ2-6 | TRBV6-2/TRBV6-3 | TRBD2 | NA | CASSYPSGRAPLPGANALTF | TGTGCCAGCAGTTACCCGAGCGGGAGGGCCCCCCTCCCTGGGGCCAACGCCCTGACTTTC
TRBJ2-2 | TRBV6-1 | NA | once | CTSSSYHARNTGKLFF | TGTACCAGCAGTTCCTATCATGCTAGGAACACCGGGAAGCTGTTTTTT
TRBJ1-4 | TRBV20-1 | TRBD1 | many | CSARGMTGDEKLFF | TGCAGTGCTAGAGGAATGACAGGGGATGAAAAACTGTTTTTT